This T cell receptor (beta chain) emerged from a study of neoadjuvant anti-PD-1 for oral cavity cancer. Germline CDR1 and CDR2: MNHEY and SVGAGI. The CDR3 runs 15 residues. With 6 bases removed from V and 6 bases from J, the gap between germline ends came to 18 bases. This clone was detected only a few times. Most PBMC samples had approximately 470 ng input DNA in six replicates. Some clones are missing from TCRdb's copy, which holds only in-frame ones; the method was immunoSEQ multiplex PCR. Of about 15,000 clones listed, 60% to 70% were seen once; the top ten hold approximately 2.1%. This TCR was recovered from a person aged 40 to 85 with oral cavity squamous cell carcinoma. V gene TRBV6-5 combines with J gene TRBJ1-5, with D tentatively TRBD1 (5 bases). The sequencing here drew on PBMCs, taken before nivolumab (anti-PD-1) treatment. This CDR3 reads CASRSAGNKGQPQHF. The CDR3, as DNA: TGTGCCAGCAGATCGGCAGGGAATAAGGGTCAGCCCCAGCATTTT.